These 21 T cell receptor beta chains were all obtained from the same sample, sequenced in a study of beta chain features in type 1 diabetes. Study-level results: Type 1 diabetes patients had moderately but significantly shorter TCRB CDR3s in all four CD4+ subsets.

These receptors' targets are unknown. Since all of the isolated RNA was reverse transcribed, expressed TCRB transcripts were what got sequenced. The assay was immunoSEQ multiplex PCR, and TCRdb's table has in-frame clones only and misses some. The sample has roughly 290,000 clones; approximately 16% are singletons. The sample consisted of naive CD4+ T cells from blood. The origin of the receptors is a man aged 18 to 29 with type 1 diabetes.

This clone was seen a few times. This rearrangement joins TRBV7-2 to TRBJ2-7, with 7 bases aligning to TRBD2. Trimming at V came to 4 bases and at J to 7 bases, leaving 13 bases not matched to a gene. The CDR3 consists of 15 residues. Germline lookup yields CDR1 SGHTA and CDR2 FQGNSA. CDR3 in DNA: TGTGCCAGCAGCTGGCTCGGACTAGGCCTAGGGGAGCAGTACTTC. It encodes CASSWLGLGLGEQYF.

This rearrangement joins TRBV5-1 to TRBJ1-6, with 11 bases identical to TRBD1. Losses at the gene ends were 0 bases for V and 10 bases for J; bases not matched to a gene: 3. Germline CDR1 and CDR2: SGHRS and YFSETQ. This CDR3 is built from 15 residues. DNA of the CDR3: TGCGCCAGCAGCTTGGCCGGGACAGGGGGGTCACCCCTCCACTTT. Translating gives CASSLAGTGGSPLHF.

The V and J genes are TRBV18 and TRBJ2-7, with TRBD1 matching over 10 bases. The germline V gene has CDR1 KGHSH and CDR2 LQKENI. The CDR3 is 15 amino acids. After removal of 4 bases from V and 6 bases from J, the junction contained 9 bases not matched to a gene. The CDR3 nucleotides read TGTGCCAGCTCACAGGGACAGGGGTACGGGCCCGAGCAGTACTTC. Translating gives CASSQGQGYGPEQYF.

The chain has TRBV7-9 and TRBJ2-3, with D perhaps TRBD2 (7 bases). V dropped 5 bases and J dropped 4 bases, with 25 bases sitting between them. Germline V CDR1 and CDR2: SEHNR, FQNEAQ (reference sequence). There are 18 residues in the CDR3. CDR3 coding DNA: TGTGCCAGCAGCCCCCGAGGGGGAGGGGCCGGCCGGGCAGATACGCAGTATTTT. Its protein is CASSPRGGGAGRADTQYF.

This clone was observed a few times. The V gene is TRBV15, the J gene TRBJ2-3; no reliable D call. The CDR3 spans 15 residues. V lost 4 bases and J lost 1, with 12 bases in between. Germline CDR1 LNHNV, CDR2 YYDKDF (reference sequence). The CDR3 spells CATSNSPFRTDTQYF. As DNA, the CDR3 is TGTGCCACCAGCAACAGCCCTTTCCGCACAGATACGCAGTATTTT.

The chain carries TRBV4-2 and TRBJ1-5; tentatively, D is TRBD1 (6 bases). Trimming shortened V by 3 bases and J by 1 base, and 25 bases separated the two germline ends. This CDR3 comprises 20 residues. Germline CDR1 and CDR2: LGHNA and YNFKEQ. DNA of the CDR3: TGTGCCAGCAGCCAGGCAACCCTCCGGCGGGGGGCGGAGAGCAATCAGCCCCAGCATTTT. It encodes CASSQATLRRGAESNQPQHF.

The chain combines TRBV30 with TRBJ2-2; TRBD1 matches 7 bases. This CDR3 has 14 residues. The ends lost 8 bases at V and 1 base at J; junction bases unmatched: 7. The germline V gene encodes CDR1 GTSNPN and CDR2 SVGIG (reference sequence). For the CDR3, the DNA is TGTGCCAGTACGAGACAGGGGAACACCGGGGAGCTGTTTTTT. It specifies CASTRQGNTGELFF.

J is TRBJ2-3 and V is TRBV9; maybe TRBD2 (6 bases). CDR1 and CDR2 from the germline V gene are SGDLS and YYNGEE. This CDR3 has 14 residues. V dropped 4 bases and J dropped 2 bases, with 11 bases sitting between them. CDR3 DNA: TGTGCCAGCAGCTCCCGGGGGTCCACAGATACGCAGTATTTT. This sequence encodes CASSSRGSTDTQYF.

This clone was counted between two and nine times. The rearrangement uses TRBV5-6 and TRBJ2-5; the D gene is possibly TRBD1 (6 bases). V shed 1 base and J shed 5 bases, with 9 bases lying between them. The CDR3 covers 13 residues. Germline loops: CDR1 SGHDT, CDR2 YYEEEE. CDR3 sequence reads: CASSLLRGETQYF. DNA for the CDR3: TGTGCCAGCAGCTTGCTAAGGGGGGAGACCCAGTACTTC.

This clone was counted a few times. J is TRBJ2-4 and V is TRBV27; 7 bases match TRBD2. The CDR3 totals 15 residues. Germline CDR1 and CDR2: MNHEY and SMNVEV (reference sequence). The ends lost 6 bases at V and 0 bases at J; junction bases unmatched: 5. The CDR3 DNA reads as TGTGCCAGCAGCTCTAGCGGCCTAGCCAAAAACATTCAGTACTTC. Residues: CASSSSGLAKNIQYF.

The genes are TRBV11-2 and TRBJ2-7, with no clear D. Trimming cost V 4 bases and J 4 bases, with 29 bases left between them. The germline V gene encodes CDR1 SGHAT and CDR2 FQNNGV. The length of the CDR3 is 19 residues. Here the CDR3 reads CASSSRSGDRAPNTYEQYF. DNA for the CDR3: TGTGCCAGCAGCTCAAGGAGTGGCGACCGAGCCCCCAATACATACGAGCAGTACTTC.

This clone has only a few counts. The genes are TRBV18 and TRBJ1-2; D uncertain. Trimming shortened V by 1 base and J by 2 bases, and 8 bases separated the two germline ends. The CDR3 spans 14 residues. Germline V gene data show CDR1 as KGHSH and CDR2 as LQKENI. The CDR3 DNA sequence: TGTGCCAGCTCACCACTCGACACAAACTATGGCTACACCTTC. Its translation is CASSPLDTNYGYTF.

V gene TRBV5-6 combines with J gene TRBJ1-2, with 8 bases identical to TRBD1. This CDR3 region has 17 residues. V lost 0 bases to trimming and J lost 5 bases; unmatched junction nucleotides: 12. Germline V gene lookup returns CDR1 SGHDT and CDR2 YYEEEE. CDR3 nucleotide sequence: TGTGCCAGCAGCTTGGTAGTTCGTGGGGACAGGAGATATGGCTACACCTTC. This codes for CASSLVVRGDRRYGYTF. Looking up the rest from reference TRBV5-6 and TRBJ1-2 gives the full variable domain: DAGVTQSPTHLIKTRGQQVTLRCSPKSGHDTVSWYQQALGQGPQFIFQYYEEEERQRGNFPDRFSGHQFPNYSSELNVNALLLGDSALYLCASSLVVRGDRRYGYTFGSGTRLTVV.

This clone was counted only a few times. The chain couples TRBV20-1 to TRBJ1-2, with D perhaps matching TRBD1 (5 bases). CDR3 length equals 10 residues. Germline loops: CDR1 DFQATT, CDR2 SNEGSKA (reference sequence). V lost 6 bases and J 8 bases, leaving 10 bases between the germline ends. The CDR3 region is CSAWRDGYTF. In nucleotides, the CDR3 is TGCAGTGCCTGGAGGGACGGCTACACCTTC.

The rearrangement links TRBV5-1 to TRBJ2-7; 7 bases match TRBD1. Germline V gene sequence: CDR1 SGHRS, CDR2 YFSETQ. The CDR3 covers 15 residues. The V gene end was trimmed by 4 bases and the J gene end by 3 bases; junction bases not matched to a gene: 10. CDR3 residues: CASSAIQGKGYEQYF. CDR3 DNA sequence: TGCGCCAGCAGCGCGATACAGGGGAAAGGCTACGAGCAGTACTTC.

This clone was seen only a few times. The CDR3: CASSYSRGTYEQYF. In nucleotides, the CDR3 is TGTGCCAGCAGTTACTCGCGGGGGACCTACGAGCAGTACTTC. V and J are TRBV6-6 and TRBJ2-7; the match to TRBD2 covers 7 bases. After removal of 0 bases from V and 2 bases from J, the junction contained 1 base not matched to a gene. Germline CDR1 is MNHNY and CDR2 is SVGAGI (reference sequence). The CDR3 length is 14 residues.

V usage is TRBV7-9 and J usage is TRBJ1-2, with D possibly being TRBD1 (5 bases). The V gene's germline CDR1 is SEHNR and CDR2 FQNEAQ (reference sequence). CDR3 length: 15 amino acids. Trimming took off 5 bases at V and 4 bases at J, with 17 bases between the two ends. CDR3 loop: CASSQGLLPLYGYTF. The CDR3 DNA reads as TGTGCCAGCAGCCAGGGACTTCTCCCCCTCTATGGCTACACCTTC.

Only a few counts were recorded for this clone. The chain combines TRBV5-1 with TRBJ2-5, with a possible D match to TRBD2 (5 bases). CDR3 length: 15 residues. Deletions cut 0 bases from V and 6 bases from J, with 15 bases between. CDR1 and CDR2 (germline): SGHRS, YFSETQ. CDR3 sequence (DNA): TGCGCCAGCAGCTTGGCCGACCGCGCGGGCCAGACCCAGTACTTC. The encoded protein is CASSLADRAGQTQYF.

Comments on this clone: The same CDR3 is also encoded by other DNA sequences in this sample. CDR3: CASSQGTGSYGYTF. The CDR3 DNA follows: TGCGCCAGCAGCCAGGGGACAGGGTCCTATGGCTACACCTTC. This chain joins TRBV4-3 and TRBJ1-2, with 9 bases fitting TRBD1. Germline assignment: CDR1 LGHNA and CDR2 YSLEER. The CDR3 totals 14 residues. V lost 3 bases and J lost 4; bases outside the gene matches: 3.

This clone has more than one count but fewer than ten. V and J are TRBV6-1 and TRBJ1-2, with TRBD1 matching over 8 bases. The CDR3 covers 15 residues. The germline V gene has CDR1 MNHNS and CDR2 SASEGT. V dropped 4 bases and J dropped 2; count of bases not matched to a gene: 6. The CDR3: CASSVPGGGNYGYTF. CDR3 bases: TGTGCCAGCAGTGTCCCAGGGGGCGGCAACTATGGCTACACCTTC.

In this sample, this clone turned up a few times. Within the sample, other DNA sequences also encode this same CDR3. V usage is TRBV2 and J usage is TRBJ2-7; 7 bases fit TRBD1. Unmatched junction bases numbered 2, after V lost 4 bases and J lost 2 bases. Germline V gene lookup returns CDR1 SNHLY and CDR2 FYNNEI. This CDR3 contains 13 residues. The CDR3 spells CASSAGQTYEQYF. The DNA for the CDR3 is TGTGCCAGCAGTGCGGGACAGACCTACGAGCAGTACTTC.